Described below is a single TCR beta chain sequence and its context. Its antigen is unidentified. The assay was immunoSEQ multiplex PCR, and TCRdb's table has in-frame clones only and misses some. Among some 50,000 clones, approximately 75% were seen once, and the ten largest hold 0.6% to 0.8%. These data come from a study of OX40 agonist ivuxolimab in advanced cancers. Findings and caveats of the study: Both CD4+ and CD8+ T cell populations in blood had undergone clonal expansion by week 6 at 0.1 to 3.0 mg/kg.

The germline V gene encodes CDR1 SGHAT and CDR2 FQNNGV. V was clipped by 2 bases and J by 2 bases, with 11 bases between them. The CDR3 has 15 amino acids. The sequence derives from an adult with an advanced solid tumor such as melanoma, head and neck, liver or kidney cancer. Here the sequenced sample was CD4+ or CD8+ T cells sorted from blood, taken in a trial of the OX40 agonist ivuxolimab. The chain has TRBV11-2 and TRBJ2-3; no clear D. CDR3 in amino acids: CASSLSGPSTDTQYF. CDR3 bases: TGTGCCAGCAGCTTATCCGGGCCCTCCACAGATACGCAGTATTTT.